A selection of T cell receptor beta chains follows, all from one sample in a study of cytomegalovirus exposure and HLA in healthy donors. The protocol was immunoSEQ multiplex PCR, while the TCRdb copy is restricted to in-frame clones and leaves out a portion. The table records about 140,000 clones, 77% of them present only once. Sequencing used PBMCs. These receptors originate from a woman aged 50 to 60 in good health and CMV-seronegative. Both conserved end residues are part of each CDR3. The D gene is left open where the match is weak. For some rows the clone size is stated as once, few or many, or as a class when expanded; others skip it.

j_call clone_size v_call d_call cdr3_aa cdr3_nt
TRBJ1-5 . TRBV6-6 TRBD1 CASSSYGTGNQPQHF TGTGCCAGCAGTTCCTATGGGACAGGCAATCAGCCCCAGCATTTT
TRBJ2-5 . TRBV6-6 . CASSYTGKETQYF TGTGCCAGCAGTTACACAGGGAAAGAGACCCAGTACTTC
TRBJ2-1 . TRBV7-2 TRBD1 CASSLVGTGGFNEQFF TGTGCCAGCAGCTTAGTTGGGACAGGGGGCTTCAATGAGCAGTTCTTC
TRBJ2-3 . TRBV5-7 TRBD2 CASSWGRGLDTQYF TGTGCCAGCAGCTGGGGGAGGGGCTTAGATACGCAGTATTTT
TRBJ2-7 . TRBV5-6 . CASSHGPGAVDYEQYF TGTGCCAGCAGCCACGGTCCAGGGGCCGTCGATTACGAGCAGTACTTC
TRBJ2-1 . TRBV9 TRBD1 CASSVLGTGEQFF TGTGCCAGCAGCGTACTCGGGACAGGCGAGCAGTTCTTC
TRBJ1-2 . TRBV7-8 TRBD1 CASSLSGTGTFSGGYTF TGTGCCAGCAGCTTATCCGGGACAGGGACTTTTTCGGGTGGCTACACCTTC
TRBJ2-7 . TRBV6-5 TRBD2 CASSYPGLAGDYEQYF TGTGCCAGCAGTTACCCGGGACTAGCGGGGGACTACGAGCAGTACTTC
TRBJ2-7 . TRBV19 . CAVSAGSSYEQYF TGTGCCGTCTCGGCTGGGAGCTCCTACGAGCAGTACTTC
TRBJ2-4 few TRBV28 . CASNRETLAKNIQYF TGTGCCAGCAACAGGGAAACTCTAGCCAAAAACATTCAGTACTTC
TRBJ2-2 . TRBV29-1 . CSVEDLTAGPGELFF TGCAGCGTTGAAGATCTAACAGCCGGCCCCGGGGAGCTGTTTTTT
TRBJ2-5 . TRBV11-3 . CASSLDSWGSTGQETQYF TGTGCCAGCAGCTTAGATAGCTGGGGCAGCACAGGACAAGAGACCCAGTACTTC
TRBJ2-3 . TRBV29-1 . CSVSSGGSTDTQYF TGCAGCGTATCCAGCGGCGGTAGCACAGATACGCAGTATTTT
TRBJ1-5 . TRBV6-5 . CASSQTVNQPQHF TGTGCCAGCAGCCAGACTGTCAATCAGCCCCAGCATTTT
TRBJ2-6 . TRBV6-4 . CASSGGGAGANVLTF TGTGCCAGCAGTGGGGGAGGCGCTGGGGCCAACGTCCTGACTTTC
TRBJ1-2 . TRBV30 . CAWSSGGYGYTF TGTGCCTGGAGTTCGGGGGGCTATGGCTACACCTTC
TRBJ1-4 . TRBV7-2 . CASSPGIVATNEKLFF TGTGCCAGCAGCCCTGGTATAGTTGCAACTAATGAAAAACTGTTTTTT
TRBJ1-1 . TRBV27 TRBD1 CASSMGATGGGRGAFF TGTGCCAGCAGTATGGGGGCGACAGGGGGCGGTCGGGGAGCTTTCTTT
TRBJ1-1 . TRBV28 TRBD1 CASSIDRGQVF TGTGCCAGCAGTATTGACAGGGGGCAGGTCTTT
TRBJ1-5 . TRBV11-2 TRBD1 CASSRTGGNQPQHF TGTGCCAGCAGCCGGACAGGGGGAAATCAGCCCCAGCATTTT
TRBJ2-3 . TRBV7-9 TRBD1 CASSRDRGQGWDTQYF TGTGCCAGCAGCCGCGACAGGGGTCAAGGATGGGATACGCAGTATTTT
TRBJ2-2 . TRBV4-2 . CASSQNRVGRELFF TGTGCCAGCAGCCAAAACAGGGTTGGAAGGGAGCTGTTTTTT
TRBJ2-3 . TRBV30 TRBD2 CAWTVGTSGGLSTDTQYF TGTGCCTGGACCGTAGGGACTAGCGGTGGTCTTAGCACAGATACGCAGTATTTT
TRBJ1-2 once TRBV5-1 . CASSLTDSYGYTF TGCGCCAGCAGCTTGACAGATTCCTATGGCTACACCTTC
TRBJ1-3 . TRBV5-6 . CASSLARVHTIYF TGTGCCAGCAGCTTGGCCAGGGTCCACACCATATATTTT
TRBJ1-5 . TRBV4-2 TRBD1 CASSQDGQGEQPQHF TGTGCCAGCAGCCAAGATGGGCAGGGGGAACAGCCCCAGCATTTT
TRBJ1-4 . TRBV10-1 . CASSEEGATNEKLFF TGCGCCAGCAGTGAGGAGGGGGCAACTAATGAAAAACTGTTTTTT
TRBJ2-2 . TRBV5-6 . CASSLGQINTGELFF TGTGCCAGCAGCTTGGGTCAAATCAACACCGGGGAGCTGTTTTTT
TRBJ1-5 . TRBV5-5 . CASSLQAAGNQPQHF TGTGCCAGCAGCTTACAGGCGGCCGGGAATCAGCCCCAGCATTTT
TRBJ2-7 . TRBV11-1 TRBD1 CASSLGSGTASYEQYF TGTGCCAGCAGCTTAGGCAGTGGGACAGCCTCCTACGAGCAGTACTTC
TRBJ2-4 . TRBV10-2 TRBD2 CASSAIAGGNKNIQYF TGCGCCAGCAGTGCAATAGCGGGGGGGAACAAAAACATTCAGTACTTC
TRBJ1-4 . TRBV19 . CASRVRGGEKLFF TGTGCCAGTAGGGTCCGGGGTGGTGAAAAACTGTTTTTT
TRBJ1-3 once TRBV4-1 . CASSQVISGNTIYF TGCGCCAGCAGCCAAGTAATCTCTGGAAACACCATATATTTT
TRBJ1-5 . TRBV2 . CASSTRPGVLQHF TGTGCCAGCAGCACCCGGCCCGGGGTTTTACAGCATTTT
TRBJ1-2 . TRBV6-6 TRBD1 CASSFSGGADGYTF TGTGCCAGCAGTTTCTCAGGGGGCGCGGATGGCTACACCTTC
TRBJ1-4 . TRBV11-3 TRBD1 CASSFPHGTGLRITEKLFF TGTGCCAGCAGCTTCCCCCACGGGACAGGGTTGAGGATTACTGAAAAACTGTTTTTT
TRBJ1-1 . TRBV21-1 . CASSKVRGWDNTEAFF TGTGCCAGCAGCAAAGTTCGGGGTTGGGATAACACTGAAGCTTTCTTT
TRBJ2-1 once TRBV5-4 . CASSFPGGNNVQFF TGTGCCAGCAGCTTTCCAGGGGGGAACAATGTGCAGTTCTTC
TRBJ2-1 . TRBV7-9 . CASSLVLPYNEQFF TGTGCCAGCAGCTTAGTCCTTCCCTACAATGAGCAGTTCTTC
TRBJ1-5 few TRBV28 . CASSSSLGQLGSQPQHF TGTGCCAGCAGTTCCTCTTTGGGACAACTAGGCAGCCAGCCCCAGCATTTT
TRBJ1-5 . TRBV7-2 . CASSLDSSNQPQHF TGTGCCAGCAGCTTAGACAGTAGCAATCAGCCCCAGCATTTT
TRBJ2-3 . TRBV10-3 . CAISDRNQGGDTQYF TGTGCCATCAGTGATAGAAATCAGGGCGGTGATACGCAGTATTTT